The rows below give T cell receptor beta chains drawn from one sample of a study of CD8 T cells in Susac syndrome. TCRdb passed the immunoSEQ multiplex PCR reads through MiXCR, listing each CDR3 protein once. The sample yields about 210,000 distinct CDR3 sequences, about 95% seen once. The sequencing sample was made of CD4+ T cells from PBMCs. The receptor source for this set is a human donor with multiple sclerosis. CDR3s include the opening cysteine and the closing phenylalanine or tryptophan. The D gene is left open where the match is weak. Clone size is stated in some rows and not others, as once, few, many or a class when expanded.

V gene	clone size	D gene	J gene	CDR3 DNA	CDR3 protein
TRBV5-4	-	-	TRBJ1-1	TGTGCCAGCAGCGAGACAGGAAGGGGGGAAGCTTTCTTT	CASSETGRGEAFF
TRBV4-2	once	-	TRBJ2-4	TGTGCCAGCAGCCAAGCAGTGACAAGGGACAAAAACATTCAGTACTTC	CASSQAVTRDKNIQYF
TRBV3-1	-	-	TRBJ1-2	TGTGCCAGCAGCCCTCATCAGGTTTACGGCTACACCTTC	CASSPHQVYGYTF
TRBV7-9	once	-	TRBJ1-5	TGTGCCAGCAGCCGAGGGGGTCGGAGCAATCAGCCCCAGCATTTT	CASSRGGRSNQPQHF
TRBV20-1	-	-	TRBJ1-2	TGCAGTGCTAGAGATCAATCAGTGTCCTATGGCTACACCTTC	CSARDQSVSYGYTF
TRBV29-1	-	TRBD1	TRBJ1-4	TGCAGCGTTTCCGGGACAGGGAATGAAAAACTGTTTTTT	CSVSGTGNEKLFF
TRBV7-2	-	-	TRBJ2-1	TGTGCCAGCAGCTTGTCGGTCAATGAGCAGTTCTTC	CASSLSVNEQFF
TRBV7-3	once	-	TRBJ2-3	TGTGCCAGCAGCGCCACCGGGGTGGGTACGCAGTATTTT	CASSATGVGTQYF
TRBV12-3/TRBV12-4	once	-	TRBJ1-1	TGTGCCAGCAGTTTAATGGCAGCCAACACTGAAGCTTTCTTT	CASSLMAANTEAFF
TRBV15	-	-	TRBJ2-1	TGTGCCACCAGCACCCCCCCATCAGGGTGGTTCAATGAGCAGTTCTTC	CATSTPPSGWFNEQFF